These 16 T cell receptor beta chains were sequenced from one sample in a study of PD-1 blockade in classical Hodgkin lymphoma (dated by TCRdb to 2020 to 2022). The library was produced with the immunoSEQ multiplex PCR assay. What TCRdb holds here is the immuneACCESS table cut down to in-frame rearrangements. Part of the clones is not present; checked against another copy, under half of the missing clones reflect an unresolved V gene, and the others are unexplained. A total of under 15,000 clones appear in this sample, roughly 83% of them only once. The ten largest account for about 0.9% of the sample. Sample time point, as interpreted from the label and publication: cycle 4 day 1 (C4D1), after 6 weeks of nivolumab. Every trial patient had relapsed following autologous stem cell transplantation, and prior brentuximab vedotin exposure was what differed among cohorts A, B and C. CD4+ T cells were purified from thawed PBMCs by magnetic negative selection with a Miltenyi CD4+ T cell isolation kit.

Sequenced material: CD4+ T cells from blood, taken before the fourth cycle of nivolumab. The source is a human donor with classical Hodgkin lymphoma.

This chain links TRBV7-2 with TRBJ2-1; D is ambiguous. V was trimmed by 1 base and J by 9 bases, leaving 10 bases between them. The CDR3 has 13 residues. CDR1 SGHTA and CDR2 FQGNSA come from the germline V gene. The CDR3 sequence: CASSLGPRVEQFF. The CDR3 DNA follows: TGTGCCAGCAGCTTAGGACCTCGGGTTGAGCAGTTCTTC.

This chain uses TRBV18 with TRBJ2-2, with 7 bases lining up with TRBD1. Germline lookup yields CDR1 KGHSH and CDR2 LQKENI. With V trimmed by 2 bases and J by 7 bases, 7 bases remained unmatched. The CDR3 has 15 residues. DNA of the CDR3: TGTGCCAGCTCACCAATAACAGGGGAGAGCGGGGAGCTGTTTTTT. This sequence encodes CASSPITGESGELFF.

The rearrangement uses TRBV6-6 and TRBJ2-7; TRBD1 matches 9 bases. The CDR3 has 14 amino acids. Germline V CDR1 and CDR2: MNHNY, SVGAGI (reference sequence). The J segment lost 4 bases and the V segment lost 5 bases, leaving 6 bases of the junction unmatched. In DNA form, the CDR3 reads TGTGCCAGCAGTGACCGGGACAGGGATTACGAGCAGTACTTC. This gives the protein CASSDRDRDYEQYF.

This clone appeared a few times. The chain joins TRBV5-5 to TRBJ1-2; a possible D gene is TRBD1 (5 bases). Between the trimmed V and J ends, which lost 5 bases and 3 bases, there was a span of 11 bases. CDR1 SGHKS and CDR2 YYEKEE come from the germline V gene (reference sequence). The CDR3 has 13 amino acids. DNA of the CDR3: TGTGCCAGCAGATTCGACAGTTACTATGGCTACACCTTC. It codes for CASRFDSYYGYTF.

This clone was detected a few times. The CDR3: CASTGQGQETQYF. CDR3 bases: TGTGCCAGCACGGGACAGGGACAAGAGACCCAGTACTTC. The chain uses TRBV7-6 and TRBJ2-5, with TRBD1 matching 9 bases. In germline, CDR1 is SGHVS, CDR2 FNYEAQ. This CDR3 is 13 amino acids long. Germline trimming cut 7 bases from V and 2 bases from J; bases unmatched to any gene: 2.

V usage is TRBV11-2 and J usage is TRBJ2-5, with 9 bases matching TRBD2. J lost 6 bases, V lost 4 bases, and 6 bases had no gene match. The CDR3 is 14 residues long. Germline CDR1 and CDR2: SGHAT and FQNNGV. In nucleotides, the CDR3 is TGTGCCAGCAGCTCTGGCGGGGGGGCACAGACCCAGTACTTC. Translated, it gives CASSSGGGAQTQYF. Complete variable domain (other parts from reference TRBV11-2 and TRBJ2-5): EAGVAQSPRYKIIEKRQSVAFWCNPISGHATLYWYQQILGQGPKLLIQFQNNGVVDDSQLPKDRFSAERLKGVDSTLKIQPAKLEDSAVYLCASSSGGGAQTQYFGPGTRLLVL.

CDR3 in DNA: TGCGCCAGCAGTGAGTCTTTAGGGAATTCACCCCTCCACTTT. Protein product: CASSESLGNSPLHF. V gene TRBV10-2 combines with J gene TRBJ1-6, with D hard to call. CDR1 is WSHSY and CDR2 is SAAADI in the germline V gene. The CDR3 covers 14 residues. Trimming shortened V by 0 bases and J by 7 bases, and 7 bases separated the two germline ends.

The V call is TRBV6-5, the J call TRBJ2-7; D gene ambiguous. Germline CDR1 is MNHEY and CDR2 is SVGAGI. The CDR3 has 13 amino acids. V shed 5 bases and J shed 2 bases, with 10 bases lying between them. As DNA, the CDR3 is TGTGCCAGCAGTACGCCAGCCACCTACGAGCAGTACTTC. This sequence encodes CASSTPATYEQYF.

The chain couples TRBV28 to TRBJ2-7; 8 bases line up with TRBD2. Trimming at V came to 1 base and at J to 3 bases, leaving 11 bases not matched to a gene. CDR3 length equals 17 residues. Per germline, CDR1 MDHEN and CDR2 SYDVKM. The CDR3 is CASSLSSGGEGRYEQYF. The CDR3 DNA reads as TGTGCCAGCAGTTTATCTTCCGGGGGGGAGGGCCGCTACGAGCAGTACTTC.

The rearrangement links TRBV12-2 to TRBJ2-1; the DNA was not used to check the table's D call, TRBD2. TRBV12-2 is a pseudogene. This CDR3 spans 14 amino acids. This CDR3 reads CASRPTDWINEQFF. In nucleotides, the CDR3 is TGTGCAAGTCGTCCCACGGACTGGATCAATGAGCAGTTCTTC.

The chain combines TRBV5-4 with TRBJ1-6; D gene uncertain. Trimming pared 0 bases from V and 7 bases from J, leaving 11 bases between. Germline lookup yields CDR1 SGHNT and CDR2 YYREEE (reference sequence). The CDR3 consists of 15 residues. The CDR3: CASSLEQAPNSPLHF. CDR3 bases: TGTGCCAGCAGCTTGGAGCAGGCCCCCAATTCACCCCTCCACTTT.

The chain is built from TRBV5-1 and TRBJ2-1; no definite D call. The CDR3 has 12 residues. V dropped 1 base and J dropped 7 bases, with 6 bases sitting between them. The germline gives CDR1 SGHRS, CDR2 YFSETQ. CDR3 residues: CASSLLENEQFF. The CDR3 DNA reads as TGCGCCAGCAGCTTGCTAGAGAATGAGCAGTTCTTC.

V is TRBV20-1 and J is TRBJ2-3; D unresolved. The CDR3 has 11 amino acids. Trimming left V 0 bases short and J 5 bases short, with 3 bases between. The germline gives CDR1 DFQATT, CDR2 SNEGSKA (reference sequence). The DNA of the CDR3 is TGCAGTGCTAGAGATCTAGATACGCAGTATTTT. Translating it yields CSARDLDTQYF.

The CDR3 loop is CASSLQHRENEKLFF. The CDR3 nucleotides are TGCGCCAGCAGCCTACAACACCGGGAAAATGAAAAACTGTTTTTT. The chain employs TRBV4-3 and TRBJ1-4; no firm D call. Germline V CDR1 and CDR2: LGHNA, YSLEER. V was shortened by 4 bases and J by 5 bases, with 14 bases between the two germline ends. The CDR3 sequence is 15 residues long.

In DNA form, the CDR3 reads TGTGCCAGTACCCCCAGGAGGGGACAGGGGGCTCAGCCCCAGCATTTT. This translates into CASTPRRGQGAQPQHF. The J gene is TRBJ1-5, the V gene TRBV19; 12 nucleotides align to TRBD1. The CDR3 runs to 16 residues. Looked up from germline, CDR1 is LNHDA and CDR2 is SQIVND (reference sequence). With 7 bases clipped from V and 6 bases from J, the junction kept 10 bases outside the gene matches.

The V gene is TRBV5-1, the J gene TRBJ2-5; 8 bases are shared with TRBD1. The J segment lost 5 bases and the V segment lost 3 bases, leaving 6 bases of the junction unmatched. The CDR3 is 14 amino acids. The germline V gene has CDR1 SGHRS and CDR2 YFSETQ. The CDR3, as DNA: TGCGCCAGCAGCTCCGGGACAGGAAGGGAGACCCAGTACTTC. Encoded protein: CASSSGTGRETQYF. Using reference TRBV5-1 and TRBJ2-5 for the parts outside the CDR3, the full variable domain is KAGVTQTPRYLIKTRGQQVTLSCSPISGHRSVSWYQQTPGQGLQFLFEYFSETQRNKGNFPGRFSGRQFSNSRSEMNVSTLELGDSALYLCASSSGTGRETQYFGPGTRLLVL.